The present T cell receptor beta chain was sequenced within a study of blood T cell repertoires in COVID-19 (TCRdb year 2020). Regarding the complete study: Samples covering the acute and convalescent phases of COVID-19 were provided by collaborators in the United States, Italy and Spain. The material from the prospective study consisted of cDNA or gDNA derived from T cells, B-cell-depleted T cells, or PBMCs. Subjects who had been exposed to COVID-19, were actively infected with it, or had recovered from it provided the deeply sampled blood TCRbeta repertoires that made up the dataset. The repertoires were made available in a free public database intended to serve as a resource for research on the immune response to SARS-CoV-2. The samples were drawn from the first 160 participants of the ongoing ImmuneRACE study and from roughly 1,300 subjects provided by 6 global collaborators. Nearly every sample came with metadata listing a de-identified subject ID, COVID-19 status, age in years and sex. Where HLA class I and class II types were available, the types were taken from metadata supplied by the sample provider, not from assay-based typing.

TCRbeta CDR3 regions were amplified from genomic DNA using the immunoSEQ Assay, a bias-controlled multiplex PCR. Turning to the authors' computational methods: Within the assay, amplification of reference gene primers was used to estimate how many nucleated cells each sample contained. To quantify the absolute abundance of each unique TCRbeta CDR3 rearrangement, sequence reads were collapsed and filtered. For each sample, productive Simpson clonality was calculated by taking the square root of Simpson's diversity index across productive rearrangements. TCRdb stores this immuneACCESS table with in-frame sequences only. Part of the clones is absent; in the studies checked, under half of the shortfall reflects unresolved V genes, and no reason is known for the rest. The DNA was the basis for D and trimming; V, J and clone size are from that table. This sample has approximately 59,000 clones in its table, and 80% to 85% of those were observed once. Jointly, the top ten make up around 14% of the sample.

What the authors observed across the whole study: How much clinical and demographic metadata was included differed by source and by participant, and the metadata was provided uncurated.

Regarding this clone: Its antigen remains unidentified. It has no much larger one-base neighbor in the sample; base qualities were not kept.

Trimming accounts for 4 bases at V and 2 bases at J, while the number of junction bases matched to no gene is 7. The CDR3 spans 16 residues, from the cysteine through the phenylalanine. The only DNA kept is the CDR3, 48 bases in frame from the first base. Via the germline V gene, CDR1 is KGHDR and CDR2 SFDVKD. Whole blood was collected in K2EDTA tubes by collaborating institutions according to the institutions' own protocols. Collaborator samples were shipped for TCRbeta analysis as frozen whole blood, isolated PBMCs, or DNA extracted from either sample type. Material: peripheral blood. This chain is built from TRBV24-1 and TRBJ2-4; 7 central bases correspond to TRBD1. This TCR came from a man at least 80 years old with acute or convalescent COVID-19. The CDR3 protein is CATSDAGRGTKNIQYF. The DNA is TGTGCCACCAGTGACGCTGGCAGGGGGACCAAAAACATTCAGTACTTC.